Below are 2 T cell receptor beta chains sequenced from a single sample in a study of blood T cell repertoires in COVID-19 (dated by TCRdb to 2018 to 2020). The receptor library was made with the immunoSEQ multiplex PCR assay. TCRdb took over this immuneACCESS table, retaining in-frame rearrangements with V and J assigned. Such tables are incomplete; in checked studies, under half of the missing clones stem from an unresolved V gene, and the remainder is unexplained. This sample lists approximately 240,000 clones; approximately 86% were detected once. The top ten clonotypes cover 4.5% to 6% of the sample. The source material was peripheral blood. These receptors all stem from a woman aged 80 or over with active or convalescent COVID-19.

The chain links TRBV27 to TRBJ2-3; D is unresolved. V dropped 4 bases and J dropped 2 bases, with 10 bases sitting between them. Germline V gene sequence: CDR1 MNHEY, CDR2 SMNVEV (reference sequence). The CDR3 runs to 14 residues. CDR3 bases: TGTGCCAGCAGTTCCTCTAGGCACACAGATACGCAGTATTTT. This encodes CASSSSRHTDTQYF.

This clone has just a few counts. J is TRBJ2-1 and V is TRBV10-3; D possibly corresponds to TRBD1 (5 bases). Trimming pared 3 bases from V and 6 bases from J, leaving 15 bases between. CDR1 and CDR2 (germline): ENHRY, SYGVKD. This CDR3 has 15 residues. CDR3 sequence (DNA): TGTGCCATCAGTGACCAAGCGACAGTGGGCAATGAGCAGTTCTTC. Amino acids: CAISDQATVGNEQFF.